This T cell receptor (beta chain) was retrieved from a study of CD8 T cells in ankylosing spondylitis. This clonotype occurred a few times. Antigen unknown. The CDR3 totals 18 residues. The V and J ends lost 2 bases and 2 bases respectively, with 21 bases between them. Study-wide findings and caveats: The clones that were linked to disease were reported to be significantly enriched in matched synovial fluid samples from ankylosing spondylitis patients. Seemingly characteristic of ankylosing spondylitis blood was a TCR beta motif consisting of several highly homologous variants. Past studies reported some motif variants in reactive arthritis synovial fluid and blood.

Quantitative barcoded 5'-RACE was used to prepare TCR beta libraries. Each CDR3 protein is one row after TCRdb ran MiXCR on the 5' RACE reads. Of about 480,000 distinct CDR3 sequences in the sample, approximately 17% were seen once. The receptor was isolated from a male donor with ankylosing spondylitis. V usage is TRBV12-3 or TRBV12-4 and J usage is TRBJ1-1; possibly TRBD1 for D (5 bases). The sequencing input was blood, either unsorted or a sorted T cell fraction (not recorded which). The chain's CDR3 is CASSLSWAGGWTNTEAFF. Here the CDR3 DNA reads TGTGCCAGCAGTTTAAGTTGGGCGGGGGGATGGACCAACACTGAAGCTTTCTTT.